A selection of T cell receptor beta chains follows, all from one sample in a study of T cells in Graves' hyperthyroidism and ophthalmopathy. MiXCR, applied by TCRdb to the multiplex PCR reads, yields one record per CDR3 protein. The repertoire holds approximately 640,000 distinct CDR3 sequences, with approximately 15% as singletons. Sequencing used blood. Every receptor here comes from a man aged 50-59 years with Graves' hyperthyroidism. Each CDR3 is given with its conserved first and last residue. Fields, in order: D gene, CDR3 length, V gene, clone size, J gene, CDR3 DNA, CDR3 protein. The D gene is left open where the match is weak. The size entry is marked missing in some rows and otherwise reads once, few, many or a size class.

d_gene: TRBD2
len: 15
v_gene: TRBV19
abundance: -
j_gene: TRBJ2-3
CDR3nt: TGTGCCAGTAGTGAAGCGGGACTCAGCACAGATACGCAGTATTTT
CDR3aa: CASSEAGLSTDTQYF

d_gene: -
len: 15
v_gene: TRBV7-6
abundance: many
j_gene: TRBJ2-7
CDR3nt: TGTGCCAGCAGCTTAGCGGCTAGCGAGACCTACGAGCAGTACTTC
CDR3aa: CASSLAASETYEQYF

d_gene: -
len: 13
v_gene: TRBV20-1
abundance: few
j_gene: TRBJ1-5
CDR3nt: TGCAGTGCCTTGGGGGACGGCAATCAGCCCCAGCATTTT
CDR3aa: CSALGDGNQPQHF

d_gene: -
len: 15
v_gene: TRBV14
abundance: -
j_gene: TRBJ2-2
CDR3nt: TGTGCCAGCAGCCAAGTCTCCGGGGCCGGCGGGGAGCTGTTTTTT
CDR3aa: CASSQVSGAGGELFF

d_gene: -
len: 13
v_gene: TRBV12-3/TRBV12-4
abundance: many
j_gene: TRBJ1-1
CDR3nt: TGTGCCAGCAGTTTCAGTGGATCGACTGAAGCTTTCTTT
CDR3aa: CASSFSGSTEAFF

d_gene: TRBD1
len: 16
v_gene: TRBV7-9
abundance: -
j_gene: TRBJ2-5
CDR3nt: TGTGCCAGCAGCCCGGGACAGGGGGCGTACCGGGGAGCCCAGTACTTC
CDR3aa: CASSPGQGAYRGAQYF

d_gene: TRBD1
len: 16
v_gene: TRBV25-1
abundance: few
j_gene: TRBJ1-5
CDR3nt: TGTGCCAGCAGTAACCAGGGGACAGGAGAATTTCAGCCCCAGCATTTT
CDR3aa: CASSNQGTGEFQPQHF

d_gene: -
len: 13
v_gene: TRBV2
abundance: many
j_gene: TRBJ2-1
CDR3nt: TGTGCCAGCAGTGGGCGAGATTCGGGTGAGCAGTTCTTC
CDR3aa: CASSGRDSGEQFF

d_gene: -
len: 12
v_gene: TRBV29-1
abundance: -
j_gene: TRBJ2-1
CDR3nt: TGCAGCGTTCCGCCTAGAAGCAATGAGCAGTTCTTC
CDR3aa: CSVPPRSNEQFF

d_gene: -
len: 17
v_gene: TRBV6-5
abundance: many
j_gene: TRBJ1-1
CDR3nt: TGTGCCAGCAGTTACGGACGGAGGTCTAATATGAACACTGAAGCTTTCTTT
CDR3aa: CASSYGRRSNMNTEAFF

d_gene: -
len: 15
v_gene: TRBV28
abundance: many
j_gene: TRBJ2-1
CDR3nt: TGTGCCAGCAGTCTTCGGACGCCCAGGAGCAATGAGCAGTTCTTC
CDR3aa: CASSLRTPRSNEQFF

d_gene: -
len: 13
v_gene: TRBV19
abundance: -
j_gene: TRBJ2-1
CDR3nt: TGTGCCAGTAGTATAGACTTGTACAATGAGCAGTTCTTC
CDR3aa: CASSIDLYNEQFF

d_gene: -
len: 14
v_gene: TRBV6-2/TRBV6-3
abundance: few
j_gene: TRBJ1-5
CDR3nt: TGTGCCAGCAGTGCGTCATATAGCAATCAGCCCCAGCATTTT
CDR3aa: CASSASYSNQPQHF